The 25 T cell receptor beta chains reported below all come from one sample, sequenced in a study of blood T cell repertoires in COVID-19. Only in-frame clones appear in the TCRdb table, and some are missing; sequencing was by immunoSEQ multiplex PCR. The repertoire includes under 75,000 clones, approximately 79% of them detected once, and 5.5% sits in the top ten. The sequenced material came from peripheral blood. These receptors were obtained from a woman aged 70 to 79 with acute or convalescent COVID-19.

There are a few counts of this clone. The chain combines TRBV7-2 with TRBJ2-5; TRBD2 agrees at 11 bases. The CDR3 runs to 14 residues. In germline, CDR1 is SGHTA, CDR2 FQGNSA. With 1 base clipped from V and 5 bases from J, the junction kept 0 bases outside the gene matches. CDR3 sequence (DNA): TGTGCCAGCAGCTTAGGGACTAGCGGGGAGACCCAGTACTTC. Translation gives CASSLGTSGETQYF.

The chain is built from TRBV27 and TRBJ1-2, with D possibly matching TRBD1 (5 bases). The CDR3 extends over 13 amino acids. CDR1 MNHEY and CDR2 SMNVEV come from the germline V gene (reference sequence). Trimming pared 8 bases from V and 1 base from J, leaving 11 bases between. The CDR3 DNA is TGTGCCAGCCGGGGGTCACTTAACTATGGCTACACCTTC. Translation: CASRGSLNYGYTF.

The table lists this clone with a few counts. This sequence joins TRBV6-1 and TRBJ1-1, with unresolved D. V dropped 3 bases and J dropped 3 bases, with 11 bases sitting between them. Germline V gene lookup returns CDR1 MNHNS and CDR2 SASEGT. CDR3 length: 14 amino acids. The CDR3 spells CASSEAGADTEAFF. The CDR3 bases are TGTGCCAGCAGTGAGGCAGGAGCGGACACTGAAGCTTTCTTT.

This clone appeared a few times. This chain uses TRBV3-1 (or the pseudogene TRBV3-2) with TRBJ2-5; TRBD2 agrees at 8 bases. Germline CDR1 is LGHDT and CDR2 is YNNKEL (reference sequence). This CDR3 spans 13 amino acids. The junction had 3 bases not matched to a gene; V was cut back by 4 bases and J by 5 bases. The CDR3 spells CASSPGGLETQYF. CDR3 DNA: TGTGCCAGCAGCCCGGGGGGGCTTGAGACCCAGTACTTC.

This clone appeared a single time. The V and J genes are TRBV7-9 and TRBJ2-7; 7 bases line up with TRBD1. The CDR3 runs to 18 residues. CDR1 is SEHNR and CDR2 is FQNEAQ in the germline V gene (reference sequence). The V and J ends lost 1 base and 2 bases, in that order; junction bases with no gene match: 14. In DNA, the CDR3 is TGTGCCAGCAGCTTAGGAGACGGGTTGGGACAGTTCCCCTACGAGCAGTACTTC. It codes for CASSLGDGLGQFPYEQYF.

The chain couples TRBV5-4 to TRBJ2-5, with 10 bases aligning to TRBD2. Germline CDR1 and CDR2: SGHNT and YYREEE (reference sequence). The CDR3 is 16 amino acids. V was pared by 0 bases and J by 2 bases, with 4 bases of the junction left unmatched. CDR3 amino acids: CASSLELAGEQETQYF. The CDR3 DNA follows: TGTGCCAGCAGCTTGGAGCTAGCGGGGGAGCAAGAGACCCAGTACTTC.

The chain is built from TRBV29-1 and TRBJ1-1; D might be TRBD1 (6 bases). This CDR3 has 13 residues. Trimming took 5 bases from V and 4 from J, leaving 14 bases between them. Looked up from germline, CDR1 is SQVTM and CDR2 is ANQGSEA. The CDR3 bases are TGCAGCGTTCAACAACAGGGATTCACTGAAGCTTTCTTT. Translation gives CSVQQQGFTEAFF.

This chain connects TRBV2 to TRBJ1-5; perhaps TRBD1 as D (6 bases). V was clipped by 5 bases and J by 3 bases, with 11 bases between them. The CDR3 spans 14 residues. The V gene's germline CDR1 is SNHLY and CDR2 FYNNEI. The CDR3 here is CASSSDRTNQPQHF. As DNA, the CDR3 is TGTGCCAGCAGTTCGGACAGAACCAATCAGCCCCAGCATTTT.

This rearrangement joins TRBV6-5 to TRBJ2-5; TRBD2 aligns across 9 bases. This CDR3 has 14 amino acids. Unmatched junction bases numbered 4, after V lost 3 bases and J lost 5 bases. Looked up from germline, CDR1 is MNHEY and CDR2 is SVGAGI. CDR3 protein: CASSYGGGAETQYF. CDR3 nucleotide sequence: TGTGCCAGCAGTTATGGCGGGGGGGCCGAGACCCAGTACTTC.

V and J are TRBV29-1 and TRBJ2-7; D is unresolved. The germline gives CDR1 SQVTM, CDR2 ANQGSEA. The CDR3 has 11 amino acids. Between the trimmed V and J ends, which lost 2 bases and 5 bases, there was a span of 7 bases. CDR3 in DNA: TGCAGCGTTGAACTCCGGGACGAGCAGTACTTC. It translates to CSVELRDEQYF.

A single count supports this clone. The chain is built from TRBV9 and TRBJ2-3; TRBD2 aligns across 8 bases. CDR3 length: 16 residues. V shed 0 bases, J shed 0 bases, and the junction held 3 bases outside the gene matches. Germline assignment: CDR1 SGDLS and CDR2 YYNGEE. The CDR3 region is CASSVGASGSTDTQYF. CDR3 nucleotides: TGTGCCAGCAGCGTAGGGGCTAGCGGGAGCACAGATACGCAGTATTTT.

The rearrangement joins TRBV6-1 to TRBJ1-6; 7 nucleotides line up with TRBD1. The ends lost 0 bases at V and 9 bases at J; junction bases unmatched: 5. CDR3 length: 15 residues. Per germline, CDR1 MNHNS and CDR2 SASEGT. The CDR3 sequence is CASSEAGQDTSPLHF. The CDR3 nucleotides read TGTGCCAGCAGTGAAGCAGGACAGGATACTTCACCCCTCCACTTT.

The chain carries TRBV28 and TRBJ2-3, with 9 bases matching TRBD2. The CDR3 has 17 amino acids. With 5 bases clipped from V and 4 bases from J, the junction kept 13 bases outside the gene matches. Per the germline V gene, CDR1 is MDHEN and CDR2 is SYDVKM. CDR3 region: CASSPRSRGGRADTQYF. CDR3 nucleotide sequence: TGTGCCAGCAGTCCCCGATCGCGGGGGGGCCGGGCAGATACGCAGTATTTT.

This clone was seen once. The chain combines TRBV2 with TRBJ1-6, with D possibly being TRBD1 (5 bases). Trimming took 7 bases from V and 0 from J, leaving 10 bases between them. Germline-derived CDR1 and CDR2 are SNHLY and FYNNEI. The CDR3 extends over 15 amino acids. CDR3 nucleotides: TGTGCCAGCAAGGGGCCCGGCTCCTATAATTCACCCCTCCACTTT. This encodes CASKGPGSYNSPLHF.

This clone was found once. V and J are TRBV28 and TRBJ1-4; 9 positions agree with TRBD1. With V trimmed by 7 bases and J by 7 bases, 7 bases remained unmatched. The V gene's germline CDR1 is MDHEN and CDR2 SYDVKM. The CDR3 covers 14 residues. The CDR3 sequence is CASNKVDRGEKLFF. CDR3 DNA sequence: TGTGCCAGCAACAAAGTGGACAGGGGTGAAAAACTGTTTTTT.

This clone was counted a few times. The V call is TRBV30, the J call TRBJ2-3; tentatively, D is TRBD2 (7 bases). V was shortened by 2 bases and J by 1 base, with 13 bases between the two germline ends. CDR1 and CDR2 (germline): GTSNPN, SVGIG (reference sequence). The CDR3 has 15 residues. CDR3 protein: CAWSPPGGRTDTQYF. The CDR3 DNA reads as TGTGCCTGGAGTCCTCCGGGGGGCCGCACAGATACGCAGTATTTT.

The chain has TRBV5-4 and TRBJ2-5; D is ambiguous. There are 14 residues in the CDR3. Germline assignment: CDR1 SGHNT and CDR2 YYREEE (reference sequence). V lost 2 bases to trimming and J lost 0 bases, with 8 bases between them. Here the CDR3 reads CASSLKNYQETQYF. CDR3 coding DNA: TGTGCCAGCAGCTTAAAAAACTACCAAGAGACCCAGTACTTC.

This sequence joins TRBV7-3 and TRBJ2-7; D is unresolved. Germline lookup yields CDR1 SGHTA and CDR2 FQGTGA. The CDR3 is made up of 12 amino acids. With 2 bases removed from V and 7 bases from J, the gap between germline ends came to 9 bases. In DNA form, the CDR3 reads TGTGCCAGCAGCTTAGACTTCGGGGAGCAGTACTTC. As protein: CASSLDFGEQYF. The whole variable domain, remainder taken from reference TRBV7-3 and TRBJ2-7, is GAGVSQTPSNKVTEKGKYVELRCDPISGHTALYWYRQSLGQGPEFLIYFQGTGAADDSGLPNDRFFAVRPEGSVSTLKIQRTERGDSAVYLCASSLDFGEQYFGPGTRLTVT.

The chain has TRBV9 and TRBJ1-1, with TRBD1 identical over 8 bases. V lost 7 bases to trimming and J lost 0 bases; unmatched junction nucleotides: 5. The CDR3 is made up of 14 amino acids. Germline-derived CDR1 and CDR2 are SGDLS and YYNGEE. CDR3 coding DNA: TGTGCCAGCCAGGGGGCGAGACTGAACACTGAAGCTTTCTTT. This encodes CASQGARLNTEAFF.

In nucleotides, the CDR3 is TGTGCCAGCAGTTACACGGGGGGGTACACCGGGGAGCTGTTTTTT. It yields the protein CASSYTGGYTGELFF. The chain has TRBV6-5 and TRBJ2-2, with 8 bases fitting TRBD2. Trimming took 2 bases from V and 3 from J; bases not matched to a gene: 2. From germline, CDR1 is MNHEY and CDR2 SVGAGI. The CDR3 has 15 amino acids.

The gene calls are TRBV27 and TRBJ2-1, with 7 bases aligning to TRBD1. In germline, CDR1 is MNHEY, CDR2 SMNVEV (reference sequence). The V gene end was trimmed by 8 bases and the J gene end by 5 bases; junction bases not matched to a gene: 9. This CDR3 spans 14 amino acids. The CDR3 loop reads CASRSPGTDNEQFF. The CDR3 DNA is TGTGCCAGCCGATCTCCCGGGACAGACAATGAGCAGTTCTTC.

This clone was counted a single time. This rearrangement joins TRBV27 to TRBJ2-7; 8 positions agree with TRBD1. V shed 4 bases and J 3 bases; nucleotides not matched to a gene: 5. Germline-derived CDR1 and CDR2 are MNHEY and SMNVEV (reference sequence). The CDR3 runs 14 residues. In nucleotides, the CDR3 is TGTGCCAGCAGTTGGACAGGGAAAAGCTACGAGCAGTACTTC. Protein sequence: CASSWTGKSYEQYF.

The V gene is TRBV23-1, the J gene TRBJ1-2, with 9 bases identical to TRBD1. TRBV23-1 is recorded as an ORF, its role being uncertain. The length of the CDR3 is 14 residues. V dropped 7 bases and J dropped 6; count of bases not matched to a gene: 9. DNA of the CDR3: TGCGCCAGCATACCGGGACAGGGCCTCGATGGCTACACCTTC. The encoded protein is CASIPGQGLDGYTF.

The genes are TRBV18 and TRBJ2-6; D gene unclear. This CDR3 is built from 16 residues. V gave up 8 bases and J gave up 0 bases, with 14 bases separating them. Germline assignment: CDR1 KGHSH and CDR2 LQKENI. CDR3 DNA: TGTGCCAGCCCGACAACTGCAGGCTCTGGGGCCAACGTCCTGACTTTC. Its protein product is CASPTTAGSGANVLTF.

This clone was counted a few times. The rearrangement uses TRBV7-8 and TRBJ1-6; D might be TRBD1 (5 bases). Looked up from germline, CDR1 is SGHVS and CDR2 is FQNEAQ. This CDR3 spans 14 amino acids. Trimming took off 1 base at V and 11 bases at J, with 12 bases between the two ends. CDR3 in DNA: TGTGCCAGCAGCTTAGAAGTACAGGAGCCACCCCTCCACTTT. Translating gives CASSLEVQEPPLHF.